This T cell receptor (beta chain) was identified in a study of T cells after yellow fever vaccination. TCRdb fed the 5' RACE reads into MiXCR, producing one record per CDR3 protein. Here the sample spans approximately 300,000 distinct CDR3 sequences, around 10% being singletons. In its sample, this clonotype was seen a few times. CDR3 length: 15 residues. With 1 base clipped from V and 7 bases from J, the junction kept 7 bases outside the gene matches. Germline-derived CDR1 and CDR2 are SGHDT and YYEEEE. Sample: CD4+ T cells sorted from PBMCs, taken 45 days after the yellow fever booster vaccination. The chain employs TRBV5-6 and TRBJ1-5, with 8 bases fitting TRBD1. The source of this sequence is a man aged 18 to 29 who received the YFV17D yellow fever vaccine. The chain's CDR3 is CASSLLSRGQQPQHF. The CDR3 DNA reads TGTGCCAGCAGCTTGCTGTCCAGGGGGCAACAGCCCCAGCATTTT. The variable domain in full, completed from reference TRBV5-6 and TRBJ1-5, reads DAGVTQSPTHLIKTRGQQVTLRCSPKSGHDTVSWYQQALGQGPQFIFQYYEEEERQRGNFPDRFSGHQFPNYSSELNVNALLLGDSALYLCASSLLSRGQQPQHFGDGTRLSIL.